These T cell receptor beta chains were read from a single sample in a study of identical twins. One entry per CDR3 protein results from TCRdb running MiXCR on the 5' RACE reads. The top ten clones hold more than 2% of a sample with approximately 280,000 distinct CDR3 sequences, about 8.3% of them seen once. These data also formed part of another study, on yellow fever vaccine responses in identical twins.

The sequencing input was memory (CD45RO+) T cells sorted from blood. The receptors derive from a woman in her late teens or twenties in good health. Both conserved end residues are part of each CDR3. Fields, in order: D gene, V gene, clone size, J gene, CDR3 DNA, CDR3 protein. A D gene is named only where the DNA matches it firmly. Rows give clone size only sometimes, using once, few, many, or a class for an expanded clone.

NA	TRBV2	many	TRBJ2-1	TGTGCCAGCAGTGAAACAACAGGGCAGTTCTTC	CASSETTGQFF
NA	TRBV5-1	NA	TRBJ2-1	TGCGCCAGCAGCTTGGGCCAGGCAGGGCCCCCTTTATACAATGAGCAGTTCTTC	CASSLGQAGPPLYNEQFF
TRBD2	TRBV19	NA	TRBJ2-1	TGTGCCAGTAGACCGCGGGGGAACCCGAACAATGAGCAGTTCTTC	CASRPRGNPNNEQFF
NA	TRBV5-6	few	TRBJ1-2	TGTGCCAGCAGCTTTCCTCCAGCAGCTAACTATGGCTACACCTTC	CASSFPPAANYGYTF
TRBD1	TRBV28	few	TRBJ2-1	TGTGCCAGCAGTTTATCTTTAGGACCGGGACAGGGTTATGAGCAGTTCTTC	CASSLSLGPGQGYEQFF
NA	TRBV7-9	many	TRBJ1-1	TGTGCCAGCAGCTTTGGGGAGGGTGTTACAGCTTTCTTT	CASSFGEGVTAFF
NA	TRBV18	few	TRBJ2-4	TGTGCCAGCTCACCACCCTCTTTGGCCAAAAACATTCAGTACTTC	CASSPPSLAKNIQYF
TRBD2	TRBV11-3	many	TRBJ2-1	TGTGCCAGCAGCCCCACTAGCGATGAGCAGTTCTTC	CASSPTSDEQFF
NA	TRBV5-4	NA	TRBJ2-5	TGTGCCAGCAGCTCGCCCTCAGACGAGACCCAGTACTTC	CASSSPSDETQYF
TRBD1	TRBV7-2	many	TRBJ2-1	TGTGCCAGCAGCTTAGCGGGACAGGGAATTGGTGAGCAGTTCTTC	CASSLAGQGIGEQFF